This T cell receptor (beta chain) was recorded in a study of blood T cells in healthy people across ages. Study-level results: Changes in expanded clonotypes were possibly confounded, as the CMV status of donors was unknown.

A sample-barcoded 5' primer and a J-beta primer mix were used in a second PCR of roughly 7 to 12 cycles. Each sample provided no less than 2.5 million CDR3-containing paired-end reads. TCRdb redid the calling of the 5' RACE reads with MiXCR, one entry per CDR3 protein. Among more than 650,000 distinct CDR3 sequences listed, about 53% were seen once. This CDR3 spans 14 amino acids. Trimming shortened V by 0 bases and J by 7 bases, and 13 bases separated the two germline ends. The germline CDR1 and CDR2 sequences are MGHDK and SYGVNS. Comments on this clonotype: Its antigen is unidentified.

This TCR derives from a man older than 75 in good health. Sequenced material: blood. The rearrangement joins TRBV25-1 to TRBJ2-7; the D gene is possibly TRBD1 (6 bases). The CDR3: CASSEYAGAGEQYF. CDR3 DNA: TGTGCCAGCAGTGAATATGCAGGGGCAGGGGAGCAGTACTTC.